The 11 T cell receptor beta chains below all came from one sample that was sequenced in a study of immune evolution from preneoplasia to lung adenocarcinoma. The data were produced by immunoSEQ multiplex PCR, yet TCRdb's version contains in-frame clones alone and is incomplete. The sample consists of a few thousand clones, approximately 80% of them appearing once. Input material: FFPE adjacent normal lung tissue. These receptors all come from a person aged 60-80 years with lung adenocarcinoma.

This clone was detected a few times. Within the sample, other DNA sequences also encode this same CDR3. This chain uses TRBV5-3 with TRBJ1-5, with D unclear. TRBV5-3 counts as an open reading frame of uncertain function. V was pared by 2 bases and J by 0 bases, with 15 bases between. The CDR3 contains 17 residues. CDR3: CARSLITRHHSNQPQHF. CDR3 DNA sequence: TGTGCCAGAAGCTTAATTACCCGCCATCATAGCAATCAGCCCCAGCATTTT.

In regard to this clone: This same CDR3 is encoded by further DNA sequences in the sample. This chain links TRBV5-1 with TRBJ2-1; 11 bases match TRBD1. Trimming took 3 bases from V and 8 from J; bases not matched to a gene: 7. Germline CDR1 is SGHRS and CDR2 is YFSETQ. The CDR3 sequence is 15 residues long. In nucleotides, the CDR3 is TGCGCCAGCAGCTCGGGGACAGGGGGATGGGATGAGCAGTTCTTC. It is translated as CASSSGTGGWDEQFF.

This chain connects TRBV29-1 to TRBJ2-1, with 10 bases lining up with TRBD2. The germline gives CDR1 SQVTM, CDR2 ANQGSEA. V gave up 6 bases and J gave up 1 base; unmatched junction bases: 6. This CDR3 is 15 amino acids long. CDR3 nucleotide sequence: TGCAGCGTGGACAAAGCGGGAGGGTCCTACAATGAGCAGTTCTTC. The encoded protein is CSVDKAGGSYNEQFF.

This sequence joins TRBV9 and TRBJ1-2; D is possibly TRBD1 (5 bases). The germline V and J ends were trimmed by 0 bases and 8 bases, with 8 bases remaining between them. CDR1 is SGDLS, CDR2 YYNGEE, per germline. The CDR3 runs to 12 residues. The DNA of the CDR3 is TGTGCCAGCAGCGTAGTTGGGGCCGGCTACACCTTC. It specifies CASSVVGAGYTF. Using reference TRBV9 and TRBJ1-2 for the parts outside the CDR3, the full variable domain is DSGVTQTPKHLITATGQRVTLRCSPRSGDLSVYWYQQSLDQGLQFLIQYYNGEERAKGNILERFSAQQFPDLHSELNLSSLELGDSALYFCASSVVGAGYTFGSGTRLTVV.

J is TRBJ2-7 and V is TRBV4-2, with D perhaps matching TRBD1 (6 bases). CDR3 length: 13 amino acids. V gave up 1 base and J gave up 7 bases, with 11 bases separating them. CDR1 LGHNA and CDR2 YNFKEQ come from the germline V gene. DNA of the CDR3: TGTGCCAGCAGCCAAGGACAGGACCTTGAGCAGTACTTC. As protein: CASSQGQDLEQYF.

The chain's CDR3 is CAISEVSSGATQYF. CDR3 DNA: TGTGCCATCAGTGAAGTCTCCAGCGGGGCTACGCAGTATTTT. The V gene is TRBV10-3, the J gene TRBJ2-3; TRBD2 aligns across 7 bases. CDR1 is ENHRY and CDR2 is SYGVKD in the germline V gene. J was trimmed by 8 bases and V by 3 bases; bases with no gene match: 8. CDR3 length equals 14 residues.

The chain recombines TRBV6-1 with TRBJ1-1; D gene unclear. The ends were cut back, 7 bases at V and 7 bases at J, with 13 bases in the middle. The V gene's germline CDR1 is MNHNS and CDR2 SASEGT. The CDR3 contains 12 residues. The CDR3 region has the DNA TGTGCCAGCATGAGGACTGTCCGTGAAGCTTTCTTT. It specifies CASMRTVREAFF.

The chain employs TRBV2 and TRBJ1-2; 7 bases are shared with TRBD1. Trimming at V came to 6 bases and at J to 3 bases, leaving 10 bases not matched to a gene. The CDR3 runs to 15 residues. Germline CDR1 reads SNHLY; CDR2 reads FYNNEI. CDR3 loop: CASSSGGTAYYGYTF. CDR3 coding DNA: TGTGCCAGCAGCTCAGGTGGGACAGCCTACTATGGCTACACCTTC.

This rearrangement joins TRBV19 to TRBJ1-5; D perhaps matches TRBD1 (6 bases). Trimming removed 3 bases from V and 8 bases from J, with 8 bases in between. The CDR3 is 12 residues long. Germline V gene data show CDR1 as LNHDA and CDR2 as SQIVND (reference sequence). CDR3 sequence (DNA): TGTGCCAGTAGTATCTGGGACAAGCCCCAGCATTTT. Translating gives CASSIWDKPQHF.

V is TRBV27 and J is TRBJ1-5, with D maybe TRBD1 (5 bases). The germline CDR1 and CDR2 sequences are MNHEY and SMNVEV (reference sequence). The CDR3 spans 13 residues. Trimming pared 6 bases from V and 7 bases from J, leaving 13 bases between. The CDR3 reads CASRAWGDQPQHF. CDR3 nucleotide sequence: TGTGCCAGCAGGGCGTGGGGGGACCAGCCCCAGCATTTT.

The rearrangement links TRBV9 to TRBJ2-1, with TRBD1 matching 9 bases. Germline values: CDR1 SGDLS, CDR2 YYNGEE. CDR3 length: 15 residues. J gave up 5 bases and V 6 bases, and 9 bases lay outside the gene matches. The CDR3 DNA follows: TGTGCCAGCACCCGAGGGACAGGGAACGACAATGAGCAGTTCTTC. The encoded protein is CASTRGTGNDNEQFF.